This TCR beta chain was sequenced for a study of blood T cells in healthy people across ages. Overall study results and limits: A greater number of naive CD4+ cells and higher diversity distinguished long-lived donors from aged donors.

Points on this clonotype: Its antigen is unidentified.

Germline CDR1 and CDR2: SGHTA and FQGNSA. CDR3 length: 14 residues. The ends were cut back, 4 bases at V and 1 base at J, with 10 bases in the middle. The authors ran a second PCR of roughly 6 to 11 cycles using a sample-barcoded 5' primer and a J-beta primer mix. Template switching added a 12-random-nucleotide identifier to every cDNA molecule. TCRdb fed the 5' RACE reads into MiXCR, producing one record per CDR3 protein. Of approximately 1,700,000 distinct CDR3 sequences listed, about 39% are singletons. This clonotype originated in a human donor in good health. The chain has TRBV7-2 and TRBJ1-2; D might be TRBD1 (5 bases). The source material was blood. The DNA of the CDR3 is TGTGCCAGCAGCTGGGGGACGGATAACTATGGCTACACCTTC. Translated: CASSWGTDNYGYTF. Combining the CDR3 with reference TRBV7-2 and TRBJ1-2 gives the whole variable domain GAGVSQSPSNKVTEKGKDVELRCDPISGHTALYWYRQSLGQGLEFLIYFQGNSAPDKSGLPSDRFSAERTGGSVSTLTIQRTQQEDSAVYLCASSWGTDNYGYTFGSGTRLTVV.